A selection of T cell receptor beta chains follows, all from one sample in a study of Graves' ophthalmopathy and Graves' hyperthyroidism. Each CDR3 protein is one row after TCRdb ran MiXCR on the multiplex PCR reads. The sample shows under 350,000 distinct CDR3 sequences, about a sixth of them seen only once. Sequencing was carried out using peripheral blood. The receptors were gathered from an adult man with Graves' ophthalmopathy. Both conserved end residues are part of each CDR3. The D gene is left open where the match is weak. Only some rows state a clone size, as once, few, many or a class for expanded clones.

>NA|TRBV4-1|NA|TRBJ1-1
TGTGCCAGCAGCCAAGGCATTATGAACACTGAAGCTTTCTTT
CASSQGIMNTEAFF
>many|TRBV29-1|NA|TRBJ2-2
TGCAGCGCAAAACCTCCCCAGGGATCCGGGGAGCTGTTTTTT
CSAKPPQGSGELFF
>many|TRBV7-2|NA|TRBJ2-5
TGTGCCAGCACCCCAGAGTACCAAGAGACCCAGTACTTC
CASTPEYQETQYF
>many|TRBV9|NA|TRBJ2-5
TGTGCCAGCAGCCAAATCGCCTCGCTCCAAGAGACCCAGTACTTC
CASSQIASLQETQYF
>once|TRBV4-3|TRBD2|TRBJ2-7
TGCGCCAGCAGCCAAGGGGTGTGGGCTAGCGGGAACTCCTACGAGCAGTACTTC
CASSQGVWASGNSYEQYF
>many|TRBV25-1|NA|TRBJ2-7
TGTGCCAGCAGTGAATGGGGGACGGAAAGATACTACGAGCAGTACTTC
CASSEWGTERYYEQYF
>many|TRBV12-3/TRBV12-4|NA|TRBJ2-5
TGTGCCAGCAGTCTTAGGGCCGGGGGAGAGACCCAGTACTTC
CASSLRAGGETQYF
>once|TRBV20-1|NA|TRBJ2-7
TGCAGTGCTAGGGCTGGGGCGGTACCCCAGACCTACGAGCAGTGCTTC
CSARAGAVPQTYEQCF
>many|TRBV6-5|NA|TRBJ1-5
TGTGCCAGCAGTTACTTGTCAAGAGGCAGTCAGCCCCAGCATTTT
CASSYLSRGSQPQHF
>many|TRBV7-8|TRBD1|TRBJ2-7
TGTGCCAGCAGCAATTCTGGGACAGCCCCCTACGAGCAGTACTTC
CASSNSGTAPYEQYF